This T cell receptor beta chain was obtained from a study of blood T cells in healthy people across ages. General study points: Compared with aged donors, long-lived donors showed fewer expanded clones, suggesting selection.

About this clonotype itself: The antigen remains unidentified.

The V gene lost 3 bases and the J gene lost 2 bases, with 7 bases spanning the gap. The germline CDR1 and CDR2 sequences are KGHSY and FQNENV. The CDR3 has 13 residues. Alongside a J-beta primer mix, a sample-barcoded 5' primer served in a second PCR lasting about 6 to 12 cycles. A template-switch adaptor that had 12 random nucleotides put a tag on each cDNA molecule. Sequencing recovered at least 2.5 million CDR3-containing paired-end reads from each sample. TCRdb recomputed calls from the 5' RACE reads with MiXCR, one row per CDR3 protein. Among about 500,000 distinct CDR3 sequences listed, about 25% were seen once. This same sample was also taken into another study, of T cells of mothers and their children. This second study says: Sequencing got over 10 million TCR beta CDR3 reads from each mother and several million from each child.

The sequence was obtained from a boy aged 5-17 years in good health. The J gene is TRBJ1-2, the V gene TRBV16; the D is unclear. What was sequenced was blood. This CDR3 reads CASSQRTNYGYTF. In DNA, the CDR3 is TGTGCCAGCAGCCAGCGGACGAACTATGGCTACACCTTC.